The source of this TCR beta chain is a study of T cells expressing NK-cell markers. Study at large: Most of the eight sequenced donors were HCMV-seropositive; one was seronegative. Study-wide points: The study found dominant NKG2C+ clonotypes at roughly 1.0-7.5% of CD8+ T cells in 5 or 6 donors. Four of the donors also had these clonotypes leading their CD3+CD56-NKG2C+ fraction.

Germline assignment: CDR1 SGHVS and CDR2 FNYEAQ. The CDR3 is made up of 14 amino acids. TCRdb re-called the 5' RACE reads; every CDR3 protein appears as one record, without DNA. Here the sample table reports about 390,000 distinct CDR3 sequences. Notes on this clonotype: Its antigen is currently unknown.

Sequencing was done on a sample of blood T cells: a sorted CD56 or NKG2C T cell subset, CD4+ or CD8+ T cells, or bulk PBMC T cells (not recorded which). The receptor was isolated from a woman aged 45-59 years in good health. The chain employs TRBV7-6 and TRBJ1-4. CDR3 sequence: CASSSQATNEKLFF.